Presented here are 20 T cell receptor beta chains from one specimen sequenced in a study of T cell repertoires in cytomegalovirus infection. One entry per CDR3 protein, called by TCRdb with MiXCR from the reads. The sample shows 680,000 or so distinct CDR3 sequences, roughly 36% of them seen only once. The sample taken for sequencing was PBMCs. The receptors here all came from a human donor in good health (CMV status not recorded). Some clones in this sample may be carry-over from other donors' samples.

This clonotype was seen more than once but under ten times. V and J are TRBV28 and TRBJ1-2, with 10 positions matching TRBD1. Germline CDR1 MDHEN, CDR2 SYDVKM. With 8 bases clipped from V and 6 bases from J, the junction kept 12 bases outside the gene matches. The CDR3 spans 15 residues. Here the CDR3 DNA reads TGTGCCAGCCTCGACCACTCGACAGGGGGCAATGGCTACACCTTC. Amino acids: CASLDHSTGGNGYTF.

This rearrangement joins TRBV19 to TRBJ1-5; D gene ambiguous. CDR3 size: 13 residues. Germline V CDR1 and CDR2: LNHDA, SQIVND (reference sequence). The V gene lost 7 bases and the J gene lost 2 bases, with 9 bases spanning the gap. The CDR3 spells CASTWTGNQPQHF. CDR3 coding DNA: TGTGCCAGTACCTGGACTGGCAATCAGCCCCAGCATTTT. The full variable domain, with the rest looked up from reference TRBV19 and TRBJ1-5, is DGGITQSPKYLFRKEGQNVTLSCEQNLNHDAMYWYRQDPGQGLRLIYYSQIVNDFQKGDIAEGYSVSREKKESFPLTVTSAQKNPTAFYLCASTWTGNQPQHFGDGTRLSIL.

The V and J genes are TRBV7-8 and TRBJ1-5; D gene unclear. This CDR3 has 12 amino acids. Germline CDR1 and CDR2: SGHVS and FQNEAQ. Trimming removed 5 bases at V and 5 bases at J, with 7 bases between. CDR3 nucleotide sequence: TGTGCCAGCAGCGCTAGTTATCAGCCCCAGCATTTT. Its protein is CASSASYQPQHF.

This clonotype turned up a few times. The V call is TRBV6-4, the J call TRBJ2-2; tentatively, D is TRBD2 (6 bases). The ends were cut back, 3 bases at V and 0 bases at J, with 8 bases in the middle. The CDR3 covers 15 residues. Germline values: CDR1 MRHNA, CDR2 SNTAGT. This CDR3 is CASSDASANTGELFF. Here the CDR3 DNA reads TGTGCCAGCAGTGATGCTAGCGCGAACACCGGGGAGCTGTTTTTT.

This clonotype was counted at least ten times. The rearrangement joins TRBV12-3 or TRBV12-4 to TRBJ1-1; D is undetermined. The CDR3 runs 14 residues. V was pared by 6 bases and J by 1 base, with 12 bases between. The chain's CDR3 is CASSSGPGNTEAFF. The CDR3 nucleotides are TGTGCCAGCAGCTCTGGCCCCGGGAACACTGAAGCTTTCTTT.

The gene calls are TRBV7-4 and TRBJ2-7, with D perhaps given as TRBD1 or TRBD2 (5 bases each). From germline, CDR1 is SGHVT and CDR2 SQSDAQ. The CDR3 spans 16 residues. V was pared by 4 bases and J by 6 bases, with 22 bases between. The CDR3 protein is CASSSAGTAVWGEQYF. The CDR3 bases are TGTGCCAGCAGCTCCGCCGGGACGGCGGTGTGGGGCGAGCAGTACTTC.

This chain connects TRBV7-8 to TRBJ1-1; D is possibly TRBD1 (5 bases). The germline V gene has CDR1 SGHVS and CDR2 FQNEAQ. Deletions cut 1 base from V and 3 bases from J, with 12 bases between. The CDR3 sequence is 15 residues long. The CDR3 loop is CASSLESQGYTEAFF. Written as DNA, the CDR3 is TGTGCCAGCAGCTTAGAGTCCCAGGGCTACACTGAAGCTTTCTTT.

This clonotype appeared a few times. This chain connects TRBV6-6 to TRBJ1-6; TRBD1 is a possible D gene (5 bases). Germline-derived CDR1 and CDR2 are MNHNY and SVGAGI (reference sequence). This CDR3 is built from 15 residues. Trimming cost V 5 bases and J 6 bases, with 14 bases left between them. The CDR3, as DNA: TGTGCCAGCAGTGACAGAAAGCGACGTAATTCACCCCTCCACTTT. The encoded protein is CASSDRKRRNSPLHF.

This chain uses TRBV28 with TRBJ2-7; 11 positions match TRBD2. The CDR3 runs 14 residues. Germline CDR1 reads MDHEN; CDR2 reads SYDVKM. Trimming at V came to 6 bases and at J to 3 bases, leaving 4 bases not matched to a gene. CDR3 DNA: TGTGCCAGCAGACTAGCGGGAGTAGTCTACGAGCAGTACTTC. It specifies CASRLAGVVYEQYF.

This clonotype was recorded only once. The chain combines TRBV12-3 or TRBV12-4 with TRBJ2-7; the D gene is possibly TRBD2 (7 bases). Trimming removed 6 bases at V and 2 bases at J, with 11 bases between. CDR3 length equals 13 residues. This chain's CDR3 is CASRGGDPYEQYF. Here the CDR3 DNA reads TGTGCCAGCAGAGGGGGGGATCCCTACGAGCAGTACTTC.

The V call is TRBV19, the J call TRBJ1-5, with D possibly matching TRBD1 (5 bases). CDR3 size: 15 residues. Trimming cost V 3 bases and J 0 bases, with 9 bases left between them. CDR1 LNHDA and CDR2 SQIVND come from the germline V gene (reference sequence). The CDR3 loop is CASSMGPNSNQPQHF. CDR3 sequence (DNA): TGTGCCAGTAGTATGGGACCCAATAGCAATCAGCCCCAGCATTTT.

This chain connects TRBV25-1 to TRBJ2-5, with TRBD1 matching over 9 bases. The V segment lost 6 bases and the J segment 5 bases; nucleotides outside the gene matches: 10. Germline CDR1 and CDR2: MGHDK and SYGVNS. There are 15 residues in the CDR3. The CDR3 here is CASRAQGAPGETQYF. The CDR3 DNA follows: TGTGCCAGCAGGGCACAGGGGGCCCCCGGGGAGACCCAGTACTTC.

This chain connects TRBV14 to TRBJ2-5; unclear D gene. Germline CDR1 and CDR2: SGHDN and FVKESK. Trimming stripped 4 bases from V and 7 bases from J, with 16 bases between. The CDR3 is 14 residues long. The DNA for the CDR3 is TGTGCCAGCAGCCCCAGTTTAGGATCCGGGACCCAGTACTTC. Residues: CASSPSLGSGTQYF. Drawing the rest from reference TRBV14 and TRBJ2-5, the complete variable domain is EAGVTQFPSHSVIEKGQTVTLRCDPISGHDNLYWYRRVMGKEIKFLLHFVKESKQDESGMPNNRFLAERTGGTYSTLKVQPAELEDSGVYFCASSPSLGSGTQYFGPGTRLLVL.

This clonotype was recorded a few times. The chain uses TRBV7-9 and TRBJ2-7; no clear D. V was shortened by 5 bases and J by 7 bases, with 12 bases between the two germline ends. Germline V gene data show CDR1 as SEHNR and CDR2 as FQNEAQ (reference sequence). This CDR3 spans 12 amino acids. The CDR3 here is CASSEGPGEQYF. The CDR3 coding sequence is TGTGCCAGCAGCGAAGGACCCGGGGAGCAGTACTTC.

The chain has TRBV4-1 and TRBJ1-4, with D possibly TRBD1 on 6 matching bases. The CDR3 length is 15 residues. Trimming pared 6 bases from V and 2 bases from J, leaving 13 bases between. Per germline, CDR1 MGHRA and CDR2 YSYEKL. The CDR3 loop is CASRAPGVTNEKLFF. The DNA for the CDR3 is TGCGCCAGCAGGGCCCCAGGGGTTACTAATGAAAAACTGTTTTTT.

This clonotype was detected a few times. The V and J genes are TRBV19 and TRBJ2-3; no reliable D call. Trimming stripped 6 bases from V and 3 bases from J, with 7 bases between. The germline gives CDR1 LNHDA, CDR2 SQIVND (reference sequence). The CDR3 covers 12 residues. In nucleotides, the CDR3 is TGTGCCAGTAGATCGGAGACAGATACGCAGTATTTT. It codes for CASRSETDTQYF.

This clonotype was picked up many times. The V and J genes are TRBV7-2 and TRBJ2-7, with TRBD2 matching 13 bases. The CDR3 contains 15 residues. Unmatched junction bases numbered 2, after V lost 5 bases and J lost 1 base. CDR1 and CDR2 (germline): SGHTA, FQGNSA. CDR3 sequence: CASSRTSGSSYEQYF. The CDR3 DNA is TGTGCCAGCAGCCGGACTAGCGGGAGTTCCTACGAGCAGTACTTC.

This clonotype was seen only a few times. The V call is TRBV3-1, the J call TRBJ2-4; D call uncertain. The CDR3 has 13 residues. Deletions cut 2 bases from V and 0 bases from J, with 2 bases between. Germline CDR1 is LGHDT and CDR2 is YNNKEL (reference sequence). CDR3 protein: CASSQLAKNIQYF. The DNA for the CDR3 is TGTGCCAGCAGCCAACTAGCCAAAAACATTCAGTACTTC.

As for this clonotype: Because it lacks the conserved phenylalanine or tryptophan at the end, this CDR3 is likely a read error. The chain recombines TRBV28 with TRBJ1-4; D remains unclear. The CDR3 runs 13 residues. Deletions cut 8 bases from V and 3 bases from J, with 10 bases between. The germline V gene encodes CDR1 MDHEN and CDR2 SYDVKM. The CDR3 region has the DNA TGTGCCAGCTCTAGGACCTCTAATGAAAAACTGTTTTTG. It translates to CASSRTSNEKLFL.

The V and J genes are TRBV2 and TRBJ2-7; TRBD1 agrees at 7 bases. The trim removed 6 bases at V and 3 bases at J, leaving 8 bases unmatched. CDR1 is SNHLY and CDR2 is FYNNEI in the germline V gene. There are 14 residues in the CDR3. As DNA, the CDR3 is TGTGCCAGCAGGAACCGGGACAGATACTACGAGCAGTACTTC. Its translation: CASRNRDRYYEQYF.